The 30 T cell receptor beta chains presented below share a single source sample, sequenced in a study of T cells in Graves' hyperthyroidism and ophthalmopathy. From RNA transcripts, TCR beta CDR3 regions were amplified. With the HTBI primer set, the TCR CDR3 went through a first round of RT-PCR. TCRdb itself ran the multiplex PCR reads through MiXCR, one entry per CDR3 protein. There are more than 300,000 distinct CDR3 sequences in the sample; approximately 18% occur only once, and around a third lies in the top ten. The specimen was blood. All receptors come from a young woman with Graves' hyperthyroidism that later progressed to Graves' ophthalmopathy.

This clonotype appeared a few times. The chain combines TRBV15 with TRBJ2-2; D not resolved. The V gene lost 0 bases and the J gene lost 6 bases, with 23 bases spanning the gap. This CDR3 contains 19 residues. From germline, CDR1 is LNHNV and CDR2 YYDKDF (reference sequence). In nucleotides, the CDR3 is TGTGCCACCAGCAGAGATCGATTGGGTCTCACTAAGTGGGCCGGGGAGCTGTTTTTT. The encoded protein is CATSRDRLGLTKWAGELFF.

In this sample, this clonotype turned up many times. This chain uses TRBV11-2 with TRBJ2-5; no firm D call. This CDR3 has 16 residues. Germline V gene sequence: CDR1 SGHAT, CDR2 FQNNGV. Trimming took off 3 bases at V and 4 bases at J, with 18 bases between the two ends. DNA of the CDR3: TGTGCCAGCAGCTTTTATTCAGGATTTGTTTCAGAGACCCAGTACTTC. This sequence encodes CASSFYSGFVSETQYF. The whole variable domain, remainder taken from reference TRBV11-2 and TRBJ2-5, is EAGVAQSPRYKIIEKRQSVAFWCNPISGHATLYWYQQILGQGPKLLIQFQNNGVVDDSQLPKDRFSAERLKGVDSTLKIQPAKLEDSAVYLCASSFYSGFVSETQYFGPGTRLLVL.

With regard to this clonotype: A much more abundant neighbour one base away suggests this may be a read error. J is TRBJ1-1 and V is TRBV29-1; D is uncertain. Germline loops: CDR1 SQVTM, CDR2 ANQGSEA. The CDR3 has 13 amino acids. The DNA for the CDR3 is TGCAGCGTTGGGACGGTCATGAACACTAAAGCTTTCTTT. Its translation is CSVGTVMNTKAFF.

The rearrangement joins TRBV10-2 to TRBJ1-5; D gene ambiguous. The CDR3 is 14 amino acids. Between the trimmed V and J ends, which lost 0 bases and 10 bases, there was a span of 13 bases. Germline CDR1 WSHSY, CDR2 SAAADI. Here the CDR3 reads CASSESTVRAPQHF. For the CDR3, the DNA is TGCGCCAGCAGTGAGTCAACAGTGCGGGCACCCCAGCATTTT.

The genes are TRBV27 and TRBJ1-1, with D possibly being TRBD1 (5 bases). Deletions cut 6 bases from V and 4 bases from J, with 18 bases between. The germline gives CDR1 MNHEY, CDR2 SMNVEV (reference sequence). The CDR3 length is 15 residues. The CDR3 is CASSRDVYSRTEAFF. CDR3 DNA: TGTGCCAGCAGCCGGGACGTCTACTCGCGCACTGAAGCTTTCTTT.

This clonotype was picked up many times. The V gene is TRBV11-1, the J gene TRBJ2-1, with 10 bases aligning to TRBD1. Per the germline V gene, CDR1 is SGHAT and CDR2 is FQDESV (reference sequence). Trimming took 5 bases from V and 7 from J; bases not matched to a gene: 8. CDR3 length: 15 amino acids. The CDR3 bases are TGTGCCAGCAGCCTGGGACAGGGGATTAGAAATGAGCAGTTCTTC. Protein: CASSLGQGIRNEQFF.

The sample holds a few counts of this clonotype. The chain couples TRBV6-1 to TRBJ1-1, with D possibly matching TRBD1 (5 bases). The CDR3 contains 13 residues. V lost 5 bases, J lost 4 bases, and 11 bases lay in between. CDR1 and CDR2 from the germline V gene are MNHNS and SASEGT. The CDR3 sequence is CASSYHDSTEAFF. The DNA for the CDR3 is TGTGCCAGCAGTTACCATGACAGCACTGAAGCTTTCTTT.

This clonotype was observed many times. The chain is built from TRBV2 and TRBJ2-5; D is unresolved. V was pared by 7 bases and J by 5 bases, with 8 bases between. The CDR3 contains 11 residues. CDR1 is SNHLY, CDR2 FYNNEI, per germline. CDR3 in amino acids: CASNLEETQYF. CDR3 nucleotide sequence: TGTGCCAGCAACCTGGAGGAGACCCAGTACTTC. The full variable domain, rest sourced from reference TRBV2 and TRBJ2-5, is EPEVTQTPSHQVTQMGQEVILRCVPISNHLYFYWYRQILGQKVEFLVSFYNNEISEKSEIFDDQFSVERPDGSNFTLKIRSTKLEDSAMYFCASNLEETQYFGPGTRLLVL.

This clonotype was observed at least ten times. The rearrangement joins TRBV7-9 to TRBJ1-1; 7 nucleotides align to TRBD1. This CDR3 is 15 amino acids long. Germline V lookup: CDR1 SEHNR, CDR2 FQNEAQ (reference sequence). J gave up 0 bases and V 1 base, and 2 bases lay outside the gene matches. In DNA, the CDR3 is TGTGCCAGCAGCTTAGTACAGGGGATGAACACTGAAGCTTTCTTT. Residues: CASSLVQGMNTEAFF.

This clonotype was seen more than once but under ten times. The chain has TRBV20-1 and TRBJ1-4, with D perhaps TRBD1 (5 bases). There are 14 residues in the CDR3. Trimming cost V 5 bases and J 0 bases, with 10 bases left between them. From germline, CDR1 is DFQATT and CDR2 SNEGSKA (reference sequence). CDR3 sequence: CSAGGPPTNEKLFF. The DNA of the CDR3 is TGCAGTGCTGGGGGTCCCCCAACTAATGAAAAACTGTTTTTT.

This clonotype was observed many times. This chain uses TRBV29-1 with TRBJ2-1; D tentatively reads TRBD1 or TRBD2 (7 bases each). The V end was cut by 4 bases, the J end by 2 bases, with 12 bases between. The CDR3 length is 14 residues. Germline-derived CDR1 and CDR2 are SQVTM and ANQGSEA. In DNA form, the CDR3 reads TGCAGCGTTGCGGGGAGGGGGCCCTACAATGAGCAGTTCTTC. This translates into CSVAGRGPYNEQFF.

This clonotype was picked up many times. J is TRBJ2-7 and V is TRBV6-1; D uncertain. The CDR3 has 13 residues. CDR1 is MNHNS, CDR2 SASEGT, per germline. V lost 5 bases and J lost 3, with 11 bases in between. CDR3 loop: CASSYTGGYEQYF. CDR3 nucleotides: TGTGCCAGCAGTTACACGGGCGGCTACGAGCAGTACTTC.

This clonotype was counted ten times or more. The CDR3: CASSPAGQGYTEAFF. CDR3 DNA: TGTGCCAGCTCCCCAGCCGGACAGGGGTACACTGAAGCTTTCTTT. The chain is built from TRBV18 and TRBJ1-1; 9 bases match TRBD1. J was trimmed by 3 bases and V by 6 bases; bases with no gene match: 8. The CDR3 is made up of 15 amino acids. Germline V gene sequence: CDR1 KGHSH, CDR2 LQKENI.

In its sample, this clonotype was seen many times. The J gene is TRBJ2-1, the V gene TRBV19; D not certain. V dropped 6 bases and J dropped 4 bases, with 7 bases sitting between them. CDR3 length: 12 residues. Germline lookup yields CDR1 LNHDA and CDR2 SQIVND (reference sequence). The CDR3 coding sequence is TGTGCCAGTAGCGCGGTTTACAATGAGCAGTTCTTC. Amino acids: CASSAVYNEQFF.

In its sample, this clonotype was seen many times. V usage is TRBV3-1 and J usage is TRBJ2-1, with D perhaps assigned TRBD1 or TRBD2 (5 bases each). The germline CDR1 and CDR2 sequences are LGHDT and YNNKEL (reference sequence). V shed 3 bases and J shed 6 bases, with 6 bases lying between them. This CDR3 is built from 12 residues. The CDR3 nucleotides are TGTGCCAGCAGCCATGGGGGCAATGAGCAGTTCTTC. Amino acids: CASSHGGNEQFF.

This clonotype has ten or more counts. The rearrangement joins TRBV29-1 to TRBJ2-1; no clear D. CDR1 and CDR2 from the germline V gene are SQVTM and ANQGSEA. V was pared by 6 bases and J by 6 bases, with 18 bases between. The CDR3 totals 14 residues. The CDR3 protein is CSVPRIPTFNEQFF. The CDR3 DNA follows: TGCAGCGTCCCTAGAATTCCGACATTCAATGAGCAGTTCTTC.

The chain employs TRBV2 and TRBJ2-7; 11 positions agree with TRBD1. Trimming took 7 bases from V and 6 from J; bases not matched to a gene: 5. Germline V lookup: CDR1 SNHLY, CDR2 FYNNEI. The CDR3 has 13 amino acids. The DNA of the CDR3 is TGTGCCAGCAAGGGACAGGGGGAAGGCGAGCAGTACTTC. It yields the protein CASKGQGEGEQYF.

This clonotype appeared many times. This rearrangement joins TRBV28 to TRBJ1-2, with D possibly matching TRBD1 (5 bases). Germline V lookup: CDR1 MDHEN, CDR2 SYDVKM. The CDR3 runs to 17 residues. V was shortened by 4 bases and J by 0 bases, with 18 bases between the two germline ends. This chain's CDR3 is CASSSLGPDESNYGYTF. CDR3 DNA sequence: TGTGCCAGCAGTTCCCTGGGGCCCGACGAATCTAACTATGGCTACACCTTC.

V gene TRBV5-1 combines with J gene TRBJ2-3, with 7 bases fitting TRBD2. The V gene end was trimmed by 0 bases and the J gene end by 6 bases; junction bases not matched to a gene: 4. Looked up from germline, CDR1 is SGHRS and CDR2 is YFSETQ. The CDR3 is 14 residues long. CDR3 amino acids: CASSLGLAFDTQYF. CDR3 in DNA: TGCGCCAGCAGCTTGGGACTAGCATTCGATACGCAGTATTTT.

There are many counts of this clonotype. J is TRBJ2-7 and V is TRBV18; possible D gene TRBD2, 5 bases. In germline, CDR1 is KGHSH, CDR2 LQKENI. Trimming pared 4 bases from V and 7 bases from J, leaving 17 bases between. The CDR3 runs 14 residues. The DNA of the CDR3 is TGTGCCAGCTCACAAGGCGTCCCAACGGGAGAGCAGTACTTC. Protein product: CASSQGVPTGEQYF.

This clonotype has at least ten counts. CDR3 sequence (DNA): TGCGCCAGCAGCTCACAGGGTAGGTCGTACGAGCAGTACTTC. It encodes CASSSQGRSYEQYF. J is TRBJ2-7 and V is TRBV5-1; the D gene is possibly TRBD1 (6 bases). V was shortened by 3 bases and J by 4 bases, with 14 bases between the two germline ends. The CDR3 totals 14 residues. Germline V CDR1 and CDR2: SGHRS, YFSETQ.

In its sample, this clonotype was seen many times. The chain couples TRBV6-1 to TRBJ1-5; D gene unclear. V was trimmed by 10 bases and J by 5 bases, leaving 12 bases between them. Germline V gene sequence: CDR1 MNHNS, CDR2 SASEGT. CDR3 length equals 12 residues. CDR3 sequence (DNA): TGTGCCACAAGGGTCGGGGATCAGCCCCAGCATTTT. This encodes CATRVGDQPQHF.

This clonotype has at least ten counts. J is TRBJ2-7 and V is TRBV29-1, with 10 bases that match TRBD2. V lost 4 bases and J lost 4; bases outside the gene matches: 4. Germline loops: CDR1 SQVTM, CDR2 ANQGSEA. CDR3 length: 13 residues. CDR3 region: CSVVRAGGYEQYF. The CDR3 DNA is TGCAGCGTTGTTCGAGCGGGAGGGTACGAGCAGTACTTC.

This clonotype was picked up many times. The chain has TRBV27 and TRBJ1-6; D is uncertain. Germline values: CDR1 MNHEY, CDR2 SMNVEV (reference sequence). V was clipped by 6 bases and J by 10 bases, with 16 bases between them. The CDR3 sequence is 14 residues long. In DNA, the CDR3 is TGTGCCAGCAGATCATCTGACCCCCGATCACCCCTCCACTTT. Its protein product is CASRSSDPRSPLHF.

This clonotype was picked up many times. V is TRBV5-6 and J is TRBJ2-1; 8 nucleotides line up with TRBD1. With 3 bases clipped from V and 9 bases from J, the junction kept 11 bases outside the gene matches. The CDR3 is 15 amino acids. The germline V gene encodes CDR1 SGHDT and CDR2 YYEEEE. CDR3 DNA: TGTGCCAGCAGCTACCTGGACAGGGATACCAGTGAGCAGTTCTTC. Amino acids: CASSYLDRDTSEQFF.

This clonotype was picked up a small number of times. CDR3 protein: CSARQSGNTIYF. CDR3 in DNA: TGCAGTGCTAGACAGTCTGGAAACACCATATATTTT. V gene TRBV20-1 combines with J gene TRBJ1-3, with D unresolved. Trimming stripped 2 bases from V and 1 base from J, with 3 bases between. The CDR3 covers 12 residues. The germline V gene encodes CDR1 DFQATT and CDR2 SNEGSKA (reference sequence).

A few counts support this clonotype. V usage is TRBV2 and J usage is TRBJ2-2; 7 bases fit TRBD1. V gave up 4 bases and J gave up 6 bases; unmatched junction bases: 8. The CDR3 extends over 15 amino acids. Looked up from germline, CDR1 is SNHLY and CDR2 is FYNNEI. The CDR3 nucleotides are TGTGCCAGCAGTGCCCGGACAGGTCTAGCCGGGGAGCTGTTTTTT. Translation: CASSARTGLAGELFF.

This clonotype was observed at least ten times. This chain uses TRBV5-1 with TRBJ2-7, with 8 bases that match TRBD1. This CDR3 has 15 residues. V dropped 4 bases and J dropped 3; count of bases not matched to a gene: 9. Looked up from germline, CDR1 is SGHRS and CDR2 is YFSETQ. CDR3 protein: CASSTGQGMNYEQYF. The CDR3 DNA sequence: TGCGCCAGCAGCACCGGACAGGGAATGAACTACGAGCAGTACTTC.

J is TRBJ1-2 and V is TRBV7-6, with TRBD1 identical over 7 bases. This CDR3 spans 14 amino acids. Germline CDR1 SGHVS, CDR2 FNYEAQ. After removal of 5 bases from V and 5 bases from J, the junction contained 8 bases not matched to a gene. The CDR3 region is CASSPGTATYGYTF. In nucleotides, the CDR3 is TGTGCCAGCAGCCCCGGGACAGCGACTTATGGCTACACCTTC.

A few counts support this clonotype. The J gene is TRBJ1-4, the V gene TRBV19; tentative D call: TRBD1 (5 bases). The length of the CDR3 is 12 residues. Germline CDR1 reads LNHDA; CDR2 reads SQIVND (reference sequence). Trimming took off 9 bases at V and 8 bases at J, with 13 bases between the two ends. This chain's CDR3 is CASRPQGEKLFF. CDR3 in DNA: TGTGCCAGCCGGCCGCAGGGAGAAAAACTGTTTTTT. The full variable domain, its missing parts supplied by reference TRBV19 and TRBJ1-4, is DGGITQSPKYLFRKEGQNVTLSCEQNLNHDAMYWYRQDPGQGLRLIYYSQIVNDFQKGDIAEGYSVSREKKESFPLTVTSAQKNPTAFYLCASRPQGEKLFFGSGTQLSVL.